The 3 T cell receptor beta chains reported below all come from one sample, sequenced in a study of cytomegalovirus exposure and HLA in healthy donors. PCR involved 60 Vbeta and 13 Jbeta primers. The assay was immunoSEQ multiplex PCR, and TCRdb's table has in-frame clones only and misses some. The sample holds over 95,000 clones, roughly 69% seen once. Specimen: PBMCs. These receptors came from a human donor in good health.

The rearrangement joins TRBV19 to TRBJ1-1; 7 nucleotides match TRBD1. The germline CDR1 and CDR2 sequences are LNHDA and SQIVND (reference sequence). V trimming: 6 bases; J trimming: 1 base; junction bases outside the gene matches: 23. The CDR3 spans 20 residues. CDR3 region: CASSPTRGRGLQSGNTEAFF. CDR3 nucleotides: TGTGCCAGTAGCCCTACACGGGGCAGGGGGTTACAGTCGGGGAACACTGAAGCTTTCTTT.

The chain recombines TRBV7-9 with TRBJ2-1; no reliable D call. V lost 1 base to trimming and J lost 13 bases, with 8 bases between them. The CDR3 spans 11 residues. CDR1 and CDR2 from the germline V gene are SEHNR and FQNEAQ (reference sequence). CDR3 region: CASSLEDSQFF. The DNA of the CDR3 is TGTGCCAGCAGCTTAGAAGACTCCCAGTTCTTC.

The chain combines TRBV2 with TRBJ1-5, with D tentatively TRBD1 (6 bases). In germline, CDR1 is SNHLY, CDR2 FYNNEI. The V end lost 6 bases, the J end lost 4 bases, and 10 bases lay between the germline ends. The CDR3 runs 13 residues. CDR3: CASRQGGNQPQHF. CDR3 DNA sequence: TGTGCCAGCAGACAGGGTGGGAATCAGCCCCAGCATTTT.